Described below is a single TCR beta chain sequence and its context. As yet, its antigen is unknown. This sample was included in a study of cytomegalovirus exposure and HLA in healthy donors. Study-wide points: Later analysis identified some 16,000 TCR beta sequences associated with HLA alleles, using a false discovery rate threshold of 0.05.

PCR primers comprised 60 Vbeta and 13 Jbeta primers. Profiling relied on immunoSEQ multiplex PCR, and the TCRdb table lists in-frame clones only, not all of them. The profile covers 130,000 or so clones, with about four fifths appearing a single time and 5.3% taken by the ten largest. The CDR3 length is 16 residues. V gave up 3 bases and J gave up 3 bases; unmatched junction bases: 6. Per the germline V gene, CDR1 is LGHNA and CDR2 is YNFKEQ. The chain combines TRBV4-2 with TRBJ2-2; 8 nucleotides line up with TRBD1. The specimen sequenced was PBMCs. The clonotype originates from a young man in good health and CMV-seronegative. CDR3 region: CASSHGGTGDTGELFF. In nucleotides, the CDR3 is TGTGCCAGCAGCCATGGAGGGACAGGCGACACCGGGGAGCTGTTTTTT.